The source of this T cell receptor (beta chain) is a study of blood T cell repertoires in COVID-19. Study information: Italy, Spain and the United States were the sources of the convalescent and acute COVID-19 samples. The cDNA or gDNA used as material had been derived from T cells, B-cell-depleted T cells, or PBMCs.

Germline CDR1 reads MNHEY; CDR2 reads SMNVEV (reference sequence). The V gene end was trimmed by 5 bases and the J gene end by 3 bases; junction bases not matched to a gene: 13. CDR3 length equals 20 residues. Per the original methods: Reference gene primer amplification yielded estimated nucleated cell counts. Measured with immunoSEQ multiplex PCR; TCRdb has only the in-frame clones, and not every one. The D gene and trimming were derived from the DNA, and the V and J assignments and clone size from that table. The table lists approximately 69,000 clones, around 91% of them singletons. The clonotype was recovered from a man between 50 and 59 years old with acute or convalescent COVID-19. Sample: peripheral blood. V and J are TRBV27 and TRBJ2-1; 16 bases agree with TRBD2. The CDR3 DNA sequence: TGTGCCAGCAGTCCCCAGGGGGGACTAGCGGGAGGGAATCGCTACAATGAGCAGTTCTTC. As protein: CASSPQGGLAGGNRYNEQFF.